A single sample is the source of the 27 T cell receptor beta chains below, sequenced in a study of T-cell reconstitution after alpha-beta-depleted transplantation in children. Unique molecular identifiers were built into the TCRbeta library. From the PCR reads, TCRdb called clonotypes with MiXCR, one entry per CDR3 protein. The data hold approximately 230,000 distinct CDR3 sequences, with 20% to 30% observed a single time. The specimen was PBMCs, mostly from graft donor cells, collected 360 days after TCRalphabeta/CD19-depleted stem cell transplant. Receptors originate from a female patient between 2 and 15 years old who had a stem cell transplant for congenital amegakaryocytic thrombocytopenia, so the T cells may come from the graft donor.

The CDR3 DNA reads TGTGCCAGCACCCGGACGGCTGGAGTGAACACCGGGGAGCTGTTTTTT. It codes for CASTRTAGVNTGELFF. The gene calls are TRBV12-3 or TRBV12-4 and TRBJ2-2; no definite D call. CDR3 length: 16 amino acids. The V end was cut by 7 bases, the J end by 1 base, with 16 bases between.

The chain has TRBV2 and TRBJ2-3; TRBD1 agrees at 7 bases. Trimming cost V 5 bases and J 0 bases; bases outside gene matches: 5. Looked up from germline, CDR1 is SNHLY and CDR2 is FYNNEI. The CDR3 is 15 residues long. The CDR3 region is CASSIRGKSTDTQYF. The CDR3 bases are TGTGCCAGCAGTATCAGGGGGAAGAGCACAGATACGCAGTATTTT.

V and J are TRBV4-1 and TRBJ2-7; D may be TRBD2 (5 bases). Trimming pared 0 bases from V and 0 bases from J, leaving 9 bases between. Germline-derived CDR1 and CDR2 are MGHRA and YSYEKL. CDR3 length: 15 amino acids. Here the CDR3 reads CASSQEWERSYEQYF. CDR3 DNA: TGCGCCAGCAGCCAAGAATGGGAGCGCTCCTACGAGCAGTACTTC.

V gene TRBV6-1 combines with J gene TRBJ1-4, with 7 positions matching TRBD1. This CDR3 contains 13 residues. Germline V gene sequence: CDR1 MNHNS, CDR2 SASEGT. The V segment lost 6 bases and the J segment 8 bases; nucleotides outside the gene matches: 6. The CDR3 bases are TGTGCCAGCAGGCGTCAGGGGGGAGAAAAACTGTTTTTT. It translates to CASRRQGGEKLFF.

This clonotype has ten or more counts. V and J are TRBV28 and TRBJ1-5; D unclear. This CDR3 contains 13 residues. Trimming stripped 6 bases from V and 3 bases from J, with 9 bases between. Per the germline V gene, CDR1 is MDHEN and CDR2 is SYDVKM. The CDR3: CASSKWDNQPQHF. The CDR3 region has the DNA TGTGCCAGCAGCAAGTGGGACAATCAGCCCCAGCATTTT. Supplemented by reference TRBV28 and TRBJ1-5, the full variable domain reads DVKVTQSSRYLVKRTGEKVFLECVQDMDHENMFWYRQDPGLGLRLIYFSYDVKMKEKGDIPEGYSVSREKKERFSLILESASTNQTSMYLCASSKWDNQPQHFGDGTRLSIL.

This chain connects TRBV12-3 or TRBV12-4 to TRBJ2-1; D gene uncertain. V shed 3 bases and J shed 3 bases, with 15 bases lying between them. The CDR3 has 16 amino acids. The CDR3 is CASSFGFSADYNEQFF. CDR3 nucleotide sequence: TGTGCCAGCAGTTTTGGGTTTTCGGCGGACTACAATGAGCAGTTCTTC.

This clonotype was recorded a few times. The rearrangement joins TRBV20-1 to TRBJ2-1, with D possibly matching TRBD2 (6 bases). The length of the CDR3 is 18 residues. Trimming removed 0 bases from V and 6 bases from J, with 24 bases in between. Germline lookup yields CDR1 DFQATT and CDR2 SNEGSKA (reference sequence). The CDR3 reads CSAREWGGGLSSPNEQFF. CDR3 DNA: TGCAGTGCTAGAGAATGGGGAGGAGGGCTTTCAAGCCCCAATGAGCAGTTCTTC.

The chain joins TRBV19 to TRBJ2-1; D may be TRBD2 (6 bases). Trimming left V 1 base short and J 2 bases short, with 12 bases between. The length of the CDR3 is 16 residues. CDR1 LNHDA and CDR2 SQIVND come from the germline V gene (reference sequence). This CDR3 reads CASSIGREQAYNEQFF. CDR3 bases: TGTGCCAGTAGTATAGGGCGGGAACAGGCCTACAATGAGCAGTTCTTC.

DNA for the CDR3: TGCGCCAGCAGCTTGGCCGGGGCGGGGGATGAAAAACTGTTTTTT. Translating it yields CASSLAGAGDEKLFF. The V gene is TRBV5-1, the J gene TRBJ1-4; maybe TRBD1 (5 bases). The CDR3 consists of 15 residues. The germline CDR1 and CDR2 sequences are SGHRS and YFSETQ. The V and J ends lost 0 bases and 6 bases respectively, with 12 bases between them.

This clonotype was detected ten times or more. The genes are TRBV6-2 or TRBV6-3 and TRBJ2-2, with a weak D call TRBD1 (5 bases). V was cut by 6 bases and J by 7 bases, with 9 bases left in between. This CDR3 comprises 12 residues. Per germline, CDR1 MNHEY and CDR2 SVGEGT. The CDR3 region is CASRKGVGELFF. The DNA for the CDR3 is TGTGCCAGCAGAAAAGGGGTCGGGGAGCTGTTTTTT.

The chain links TRBV7-6 to TRBJ2-1; no clear D gene. CDR1 SGHVS and CDR2 FNYEAQ come from the germline V gene. Trimming removed 5 bases at V and 0 bases at J, with 14 bases between. The CDR3 covers 16 residues. The CDR3 DNA reads TGTGCCAGCAGCCAGAGTGTGTATAGCTCCTACAATGAGCAGTTCTTC. This codes for CASSQSVYSSYNEQFF.

This clonotype was counted a few times. The genes are TRBV5-1 and TRBJ2-3, with 8 bases matching TRBD2. Germline trimming cut 0 bases from V and 0 bases from J; bases unmatched to any gene: 3. The CDR3 covers 16 residues. Germline CDR1 is SGHRS and CDR2 is YFSETQ. The DNA for the CDR3 is TGCGCCAGCAGCTTGGTGGCTAGCGGGAGCACAGATACGCAGTATTTT. Translating it yields CASSLVASGSTDTQYF. Combining the CDR3 with reference TRBV5-1 and TRBJ2-3 gives the whole variable domain KAGVTQTPRYLIKTRGQQVTLSCSPISGHRSVSWYQQTPGQGLQFLFEYFSETQRNKGNFPGRFSGRQFSNSRSEMNVSTLELGDSALYLCASSLVASGSTDTQYFGPGTRLTVL.

This clonotype has a handful of counts. The chain has TRBV29-1 and TRBJ2-2, with D uncertain. V lost 4 bases and J lost 5, with 8 bases in between. CDR3 length equals 12 residues. The germline V gene has CDR1 SQVTM and CDR2 ANQGSEA. DNA for the CDR3: TGCAGCGTTGTGTTGGGGACCGGGGAGCTGTTTTTT. Protein sequence: CSVVLGTGELFF.

The CDR3 protein is CASSHWRGYNEQFF. The CDR3 nucleotides read TGTGCCAGCAGCCATTGGCGGGGTTACAATGAGCAGTTCTTC. This sequence joins TRBV14 and TRBJ2-1; perhaps TRBD2 as D (6 bases). Germline CDR1 SGHDN, CDR2 FVKESK. The CDR3 consists of 14 residues. V was trimmed by 3 bases and J by 4 bases, leaving 10 bases between them. The full variable domain, in which reference TRBV14 and TRBJ2-1 provide the parts outside the CDR3, is EAGVTQFPSHSVIEKGQTVTLRCDPISGHDNLYWYRRVMGKEIKFLLHFVKESKQDESGMPNNRFLAERTGGTYSTLKVQPAELEDSGVYFCASSHWRGYNEQFFGPGTRLTVL.

The chain links TRBV20-1 to TRBJ2-7; D may be TRBD2 (6 bases). The ends were cut back, 3 bases at V and 1 base at J, with 13 bases in the middle. CDR3 length: 14 amino acids. In germline, CDR1 is DFQATT, CDR2 SNEGSKA (reference sequence). CDR3 nucleotide sequence: TGCAGTGCTAGCGGAGGGGTACTTTCCTACGAGCAGTACTTC. Translated: CSASGGVLSYEQYF.

This chain uses TRBV7-9 with TRBJ2-7; D might be TRBD1 (5 bases). Germline CDR1 is SEHNR and CDR2 is FQNEAQ (reference sequence). The CDR3 covers 13 residues. V lost 3 bases, J lost 7 bases, and 13 bases lay in between. The chain's CDR3 is CASSLQGLGEQYF. The CDR3 DNA follows: TGTGCCAGCAGCTTGCAGGGATTAGGGGAGCAGTACTTC.

The V and J genes are TRBV2 and TRBJ1-1; TRBD1 might be the D (5 bases). Trimming took off 6 bases at V and 3 bases at J, with 14 bases between the two ends. Germline V gene data show CDR1 as SNHLY and CDR2 as FYNNEI. This CDR3 region has 14 residues. DNA for the CDR3: TGTGCCAGCAGGAGCAGGGAAGAGGACACTGAAGCTTTCTTT. The encoded protein is CASRSREEDTEAFF. Supplemented by reference TRBV2 and TRBJ1-1, the full variable domain reads EPEVTQTPSHQVTQMGQEVILRCVPISNHLYFYWYRQILGQKVEFLVSFYNNEISEKSEIFDDQFSVERPDGSNFTLKIRSTKLEDSAMYFCASRSREEDTEAFFGQGTRLTVV.

This clonotype has just a few counts. The chain is built from TRBV5-1 and TRBJ2-3; 11 bases are a match to TRBD2. In germline, CDR1 is SGHRS, CDR2 YFSETQ. The CDR3 is 15 residues long. J was trimmed by 3 bases and V by 4 bases; bases with no gene match: 4. This chain's CDR3 is CASSQTSGETDTQYF. In DNA form, the CDR3 reads TGCGCCAGCAGCCAGACTAGCGGGGAAACAGATACGCAGTATTTT.

This clonotype was counted between two and nine times. CDR3: CASSPGLVDETQYF. For the CDR3, the DNA is TGTGCCAGCAGTCCCGGACTAGTTGACGAGACCCAGTACTTC. The V call is TRBV28, the J call TRBJ2-5; 7 positions match TRBD2. The CDR3 is made up of 14 amino acids. Germline loops: CDR1 MDHEN, CDR2 SYDVKM. The junction had 8 bases not matched to a gene; V was cut back by 5 bases and J by 5 bases.

The chain uses TRBV3-1 and TRBJ2-1, with 9 bases fitting TRBD1. Germline CDR1 is LGHDT and CDR2 is YNNKEL (reference sequence). This CDR3 contains 14 residues. The ends lost 5 bases at V and 5 bases at J; junction bases unmatched: 4. The chain's CDR3 is CASSSRDRDNEQFF. For the CDR3, the DNA is TGTGCCAGCAGCTCCCGGGACAGGGACAATGAGCAGTTCTTC.

The rearrangement uses TRBV12-3 or TRBV12-4 and TRBJ2-1, with 14 bases matching TRBD2. The ends lost 5 bases at V and 6 bases at J; junction bases unmatched: 15. The CDR3 loop spans 19 amino acids. CDR3 protein: CASSLSWGTSGRGGNEQFF. The CDR3 DNA is TGTGCCAGCAGTCTTAGTTGGGGGACTAGCGGGAGAGGGGGCAATGAGCAGTTCTTC.

This rearrangement joins TRBV2 to TRBJ2-7; D unresolved. The CDR3 totals 12 residues. V dropped 8 bases and J dropped 3 bases, with 11 bases sitting between them. The germline V gene has CDR1 SNHLY and CDR2 FYNNEI. The CDR3 is CASVGRFYEQYF. The DNA for the CDR3 is TGTGCCAGCGTAGGCCGGTTCTACGAGCAGTACTTC.

V gene TRBV5-8 combines with J gene TRBJ1-1; D is possibly TRBD1 (6 bases). The V gene lost 4 bases and the J gene lost 0 bases, with 10 bases spanning the gap. CDR3 length: 14 residues. Germline assignment: CDR1 SGHTS and CDR2 YDEGEE. This CDR3 is CASSAGTMNTEAFF. CDR3 DNA sequence: TGTGCCAGCAGCGCCGGGACAATGAACACTGAAGCTTTCTTT. The full variable domain, rest sourced from reference TRBV5-8 and TRBJ1-1, is EAGVTQSPTHLIKTRGQQATLRCSPISGHTSVYWYQQALGLGLQFLLWYDEGEERNRGNFPPRFSGRQFPNYSSELNVNALELEDSALYLCASSAGTMNTEAFFGQGTRLTVV.

The chain recombines TRBV21-1 with TRBJ2-3; the table gives TRBD1 as D, unverified against the DNA. TRBV21-1 is a listed pseudogene. The CDR3 runs to 14 residues. The CDR3 nucleotides are TGTGCCAGCCTTTTACAGGGACCCACAGATACGCAGTATTTT. It yields the protein CASLLQGPTDTQYF.

This clonotype was detected a few times. The chain is built from TRBV12-3 or TRBV12-4 and TRBJ2-2, with 8 bases aligning to TRBD2. V lost 7 bases to trimming and J lost 5 bases; unmatched junction nucleotides: 15. This CDR3 contains 17 residues. The CDR3 is CASIPEGREADTGELFF. The CDR3 DNA is TGTGCCAGCATCCCAGAGGGGCGGGAGGCGGATACCGGGGAGCTGTTTTTT.

This clonotype showed up just a few times. The V gene is TRBV20-1, the J gene TRBJ2-7, with 8 bases fitting TRBD1. The CDR3 is made up of 14 amino acids. Germline CDR1 DFQATT, CDR2 SNEGSKA (reference sequence). Losses at the gene ends were 2 bases for V and 2 bases for J; bases not matched to a gene: 5. CDR3 sequence: CSARSQTGAYEQYF. Here the CDR3 DNA reads TGCAGTGCTAGATCCCAGACAGGGGCCTACGAGCAGTACTTC.

The gene calls are TRBV27 and TRBJ2-2; TRBD2 matches at 7 bases. The V gene end was trimmed by 2 bases and the J gene end by 6 bases; junction bases not matched to a gene: 15. The length of the CDR3 is 18 residues. Germline V gene data show CDR1 as MNHEY and CDR2 as SMNVEV (reference sequence). As DNA, the CDR3 is TGTGCCAGCAGTTTACCGAGCTGGGGGAGGGCCCCTCCCGGGGAGCTGTTTTTT. Translated: CASSLPSWGRAPPGELFF.